This section outlines one T cell receptor beta chain sequence together with its context. This sample was included in a study of T cells expressing NK-cell markers. Across the study: Researchers got TCR beta repertoires out of sorted CD3+CD56+NKG2C+, CD3+CD56+NKG2C- and CD3+CD56-NKG2C+ T cells.

The cDNA for TCR beta came from 5'RACE template switching with UMIs. TCRdb re-called the 5' RACE reads and shows each CDR3 protein once, DNA omitted. This listing includes roughly 450,000 distinct CDR3 sequences. Germline V gene lookup returns CDR1 SGHAT and CDR2 FQDESV (reference sequence). The CDR3 runs to 16 residues. Sequencing used blood T cells: a sorted CD56 or NKG2C T cell subset, CD4+ or CD8+ T cells, or bulk PBMC T cells (not recorded which). The V call is TRBV11-1, the J call TRBJ2-2; TCRdb picks TRBD1, but there is no DNA to check that call. This clonotype was obtained from a woman between 45 and 60 years old in good health. The CDR3 protein is CASSFGQGRGTGELFF.